The clone carrying this T cell receptor beta chain has just one count. The antigen is undetermined. The germline gives CDR1 LNHDA, CDR2 SQIVND (reference sequence). There are 15 residues in the CDR3. The V gene end was trimmed by 5 bases and the J gene end by 4 bases; junction bases not matched to a gene: 4. The entry originates in a study of shared clonotypes between healthy human individuals. Points from the study as a whole: Naive subsets generally had larger estimated richness than memory subsets.

The table came from immunoSEQ multiplex PCR; TCRdb's copy has only in-frame clones and leaves some out. This table has tens of thousands of clones, 62% appearing once. The chain recombines TRBV19 with TRBJ2-2, with 10 bases that match TRBD1. This clonotype was obtained from a man between 25 and 39 years old in good health. The sample taken for sequencing was memory CD8+ T cells sorted from blood. The subset denotes: CD45RO+ cells pooled with CCR7-negative TemRA cells. As DNA, the CDR3 is TGTGCCAGTAGTGCGGGACAGGGGCCCACCGGGGAGCTGTTTTTT. It translates to CASSAGQGPTGELFF.